The TCR beta chain described here comes from a study of identical twins. Study results and limitations: Surplus twin overlap in beta out-of-frame sequences was less pronounced. Out-of-frame alpha sequences common to twins exhibited an excess of low generation probability.

The CDR3 length is 14 residues. From germline, CDR1 is DFQATT and CDR2 SNEGSKA (reference sequence). V dropped 3 bases and J dropped 4 bases, with 16 bases sitting between them. TCRdb reanalysed the 5' RACE reads using MiXCR and keeps one entry per CDR3 protein. The sample records about 280,000 distinct CDR3 sequences, about 8% being singletons. This clonotype showed up many times. Antigen unknown. There were only healthy Caucasians among the donors. Separately, the same data were catalogued under a study of yellow fever vaccine responses in identical twins. That report adds: On the reported evidence, twins' vaccine T cell responses seemed partly convergent and partly personalized.

The sequenced sample consisted of memory (CD45RO+) T cells sorted from blood. The receptor comes from a woman between 18 and 29 years old in good health. This chain joins TRBV20-1 and TRBJ2-7, with D maybe TRBD2 (6 bases). The CDR3, as DNA: TGCAGTGCTAGGGGGCTGGAGGGGTGGTACGAGCAGTACTTC. Translating it yields CSARGLEGWYEQYF.